A single sample gave rise to the 25 T cell receptor beta chains below, sequenced in a study of quantifying T cell responses using KT2 cells. At the level of the study: cDNA was made from DNase-treated RNA using alpha and beta constant primers.

A single-stranded UMI oligo with SP2 sequence was ligated to cDNA 3' ends. The first PCR ran roughly 4 cycles with an equimolar RC1.1 and RC1.2 beta primer mix. TCRdb re-analysed the UMI-ligation and nested PCR reads in MiXCR, keeping a single row per CDR3 protein. The table lists roughly 38,000 distinct CDR3 sequences, approximately 17% of them singletons, with 40% to 45% in the top ten. The sample taken for sequencing was PBMCs spiked with cells of the T cell clone KT2. These receptors were obtained from a human donor.

This clonotype was recorded many times. The rearrangement links TRBV7-4 to TRBJ1-5; D is perhaps TRBD1 (5 bases). The germline V and J ends were trimmed by 2 bases and 2 bases, with 16 bases remaining between them. The germline V gene encodes CDR1 SGHVT and CDR2 SQSDAQ. The CDR3 consists of 17 residues. Written as DNA, the CDR3 is TGTGCCAGCAGCTTAAGGGCGGGACCAGAGGGCAATCAGCCCCAGCATTTT. This gives the protein CASSLRAGPEGNQPQHF.

This clonotype showed up many times. The chain couples TRBV12-3 or TRBV12-4 to TRBJ1-1; 7 bases map to TRBD1. The CDR3 length is 15 residues. The V gene end was trimmed by 5 bases and the J gene end by 12 bases; junction bases not matched to a gene: 18. CDR3 DNA: TGTGCCAGCAGTCGACAAGAAGGGGAGGGGGCCACGACTTTCTTT. This translates into CASSRQEGEGATTFF.

The chain employs TRBV5-1 and TRBJ2-5; a weak D match, TRBD1 (6 bases). Between the trimmed V and J ends, which lost 4 bases and 5 bases, there was a span of 15 bases. CDR1 is SGHRS, CDR2 YFSETQ, per germline. The CDR3 is 14 amino acids. Written as DNA, the CDR3 is TGCGCCAGCAGCCCAAGACAGGCCTCCGAGACCCAGTACTTC. Amino acids: CASSPRQASETQYF.

The table lists this clonotype with many counts. This CDR3 reads CASSSPNGQETQYF. The CDR3 nucleotides are TGCGCCAGCAGCTCTCCAAATGGGCAAGAGACCCAGTACTTC. The chain is built from TRBV5-1 and TRBJ2-5; no clear D gene. The CDR3 sequence is 14 residues long. Trimming took 3 bases from V and 2 from J, leaving 11 bases between them. Per germline, CDR1 SGHRS and CDR2 YFSETQ.

This clonotype was detected a few times. J is TRBJ1-6 and V is TRBV11-2, with D hard to call. This CDR3 region has 17 residues. V shed 3 bases and J shed 9 bases, with 21 bases lying between them. The V gene's germline CDR1 is SGHAT and CDR2 FQNNGV. For the CDR3, the DNA is TGTGCCAGCAGCTTCCTAGAAGGCCGTTGGAGGATTTCACCCCTCCACTTT. Translated, it gives CASSFLEGRWRISPLHF. Drawing the rest from reference TRBV11-2 and TRBJ1-6, the complete variable domain is EAGVAQSPRYKIIEKRQSVAFWCNPISGHATLYWYQQILGQGPKLLIQFQNNGVVDDSQLPKDRFSAERLKGVDSTLKIQPAKLEDSAVYLCASSFLEGRWRISPLHFGNGTRLTVT.

This clonotype was counted a few times. The V call is TRBV10-2, the J call TRBJ2-3; 9 positions agree with TRBD2. Germline trimming cut 8 bases from V and 7 bases from J; bases unmatched to any gene: 16. Germline lookup yields CDR1 WSHSY and CDR2 SAAADI. The CDR3 has 16 residues. DNA for the CDR3: TGCGCCAGCGAGAGGATAGGGGCTAGCGGGGAAAATACGCAGTATTTT. Amino acids: CASERIGASGENTQYF.

This clonotype occurred a few times. The chain employs TRBV6-1 and TRBJ1-2; D is undetermined. The V gene's germline CDR1 is MNHNS and CDR2 SASEGT. V was shortened by 4 bases and J by 0 bases, with 0 bases between the two germline ends. The length of the CDR3 is 11 residues. DNA of the CDR3: TGTGCCAGCAGTGCTAACTATGGCTACACCTTC. This translates into CASSANYGYTF.

The sample holds many counts of this clonotype. J is TRBJ1-6 and V is TRBV20-1; D might be TRBD1 (5 bases). The germline gives CDR1 DFQATT, CDR2 SNEGSKA (reference sequence). Trimming pared 3 bases from V and 9 bases from J, leaving 18 bases between. The CDR3 is 15 residues long. The CDR3 loop reads CSASIGEGQSSPLHF. CDR3 coding DNA: TGCAGTGCTAGTATAGGGGAGGGCCAGTCTTCACCCCTCCACTTT.

In its sample, this clonotype was seen a few times. The rearrangement uses TRBV5-4 and TRBJ1-3; 7 nucleotides match TRBD1. Germline assignment: CDR1 SGHNT and CDR2 YYREEE (reference sequence). V dropped 3 bases and J dropped 4; count of bases not matched to a gene: 7. The length of the CDR3 is 15 residues. CDR3 protein: CASSSQTGLGNTIYF. The CDR3, as DNA: TGTGCCAGCAGCTCCCAGACAGGGTTGGGAAACACCATATATTTT.

J is TRBJ1-5 and V is TRBV7-9, with unresolved D. This CDR3 is 14 amino acids long. Looked up from germline, CDR1 is SEHNR and CDR2 is FQNEAQ (reference sequence). Trimming cost V 1 base and J 7 bases, with 11 bases left between them. This CDR3 is CASSLGAQGQPQHF. The CDR3 DNA follows: TGTGCCAGCAGCTTAGGGGCACAAGGACAGCCCCAGCATTTT.

Here the CDR3 reads CASSGERNSGANVLTF. In DNA, the CDR3 is TGTGCCAGCAGTGGGGAACGTAACTCTGGGGCCAACGTCCTGACTTTC. This chain connects TRBV6-1 to TRBJ2-6; D is unresolved. The ends were cut back, 4 bases at V and 0 bases at J, with 10 bases in the middle. The CDR3 sequence is 16 residues long. The germline CDR1 and CDR2 sequences are MNHNS and SASEGT.

This clonotype was counted at least ten times. The chain has TRBV7-6 and TRBJ2-2; 11 positions match TRBD2. J lost 6 bases, V lost 5 bases, and 5 bases had no gene match. The CDR3 has 15 amino acids. The V gene's germline CDR1 is SGHVS and CDR2 FNYEAQ. DNA of the CDR3: TGTGCCAGCAGCCTTAGACTAGCGGGGTCCGGGGAGCTGTTTTTT. This encodes CASSLRLAGSGELFF.

This clonotype has a count of ten or more. This chain joins TRBV20-1 and TRBJ2-5; 12 nucleotides line up with TRBD2. From germline, CDR1 is DFQATT and CDR2 SNEGSKA (reference sequence). This CDR3 spans 16 amino acids. Unmatched junction bases numbered 6, after V lost 2 bases and J lost 2 bases. The DNA of the CDR3 is TGCAGTGCTAGACCCCCACTAGCGGGGGGACAAGAGACCCAGTACTTC. It is translated as CSARPPLAGGQETQYF.

J is TRBJ2-3 and V is TRBV5-5, with D tentatively TRBD2 (6 bases). Trimming removed 2 bases from V and 3 bases from J, with 13 bases in between. The CDR3 sequence is 15 residues long. The V gene's germline CDR1 is SGHKS and CDR2 YYEKEE (reference sequence). CDR3 loop: CASSLGGSPTDTQYF. CDR3 in DNA: TGTGCCAGCAGCTTAGGAGGGAGTCCTACAGATACGCAGTATTTT.

This clonotype was seen at least ten times. J is TRBJ1-6 and V is TRBV18; 7 bases fit TRBD1. Unmatched junction bases numbered 9, after V lost 6 bases and J lost 10 bases. Per the germline V gene, CDR1 is KGHSH and CDR2 is LQKENI. CDR3 length: 14 amino acids. The DNA for the CDR3 is TGTGCCAGCTCCCCAACAGGGGTGGAATCACCCCTCCACTTT. It is translated as CASSPTGVESPLHF.

This clonotype was found a few times. This rearrangement joins TRBV4-1 to TRBJ2-5; unclear D gene. The V gene's germline CDR1 is MGHRA and CDR2 YSYEKL. The CDR3 contains 15 residues. The V end was cut by 0 bases, the J end by 3 bases, with 11 bases between. CDR3 sequence: CASSQERTAKETQYF. For the CDR3, the DNA is TGCGCCAGCAGCCAAGAGAGGACGGCTAAAGAGACCCAGTACTTC.

The rearrangement links TRBV6-1 to TRBJ2-2; no clear D gene. V gave up 3 bases and J gave up 4 bases, with 6 bases separating them. This CDR3 region has 13 residues. Germline CDR1 MNHNS, CDR2 SASEGT. CDR3 residues: CASSDRSTGELFF. CDR3 DNA sequence: TGTGCCAGCAGTGACAGGAGCACCGGGGAGCTGTTTTTT.

DNA for the CDR3: TGTGCCAGCAGCCAACGGGGACAGGGATCTGGAAACACCATATATTTT. Its translation is CASSQRGQGSGNTIYF. V and J are TRBV4-2 and TRBJ1-3; 9 bases match TRBD1. The V gene end was trimmed by 2 bases and the J gene end by 1 base; junction bases not matched to a gene: 3. The CDR3 length is 16 residues. Per germline, CDR1 LGHNA and CDR2 YNFKEQ.

This sequence joins TRBV12-3 or TRBV12-4 and TRBJ2-1; 11 bases match TRBD2. This CDR3 contains 15 residues. V was pared by 3 bases and J by 12 bases, with 10 bases of the junction left unmatched. CDR3 bases: TGTGCCAGCAGTTTCAGTAGCGGGGGGGCGGGGATGCAGTTCTTC. It translates to CASSFSSGGAGMQFF.

The V call is TRBV20-1, the J call TRBJ2-4, with 13 bases lining up with TRBD2. CDR3 length equals 16 residues. V gave up 3 bases and J gave up 1 base; unmatched junction bases: 3. The germline CDR1 and CDR2 sequences are DFQATT and SNEGSKA (reference sequence). The CDR3 spells CSASLTSGGAKNIQYF. DNA for the CDR3: TGCAGTGCTAGCCTGACTAGCGGGGGGGCCAAAAACATTCAGTACTTC.

This clonotype showed up just a few times. CDR3 bases: TGTGCCAGCAGCTTCGGGACATCTTTCTCTGGGGCCAACGTCCTGACTTTC. The encoded protein is CASSFGTSFSGANVLTF. J is TRBJ2-6 and V is TRBV3-1, with D possibly matching TRBD1 (6 bases). The CDR3 runs to 17 residues. Trimming removed 5 bases at V and 0 bases at J, with 14 bases between. Germline CDR1 is LGHDT and CDR2 is YNNKEL (reference sequence).

This clonotype has a handful of counts. This chain joins TRBV2 and TRBJ2-7, with D perhaps TRBD2 (6 bases). The germline gives CDR1 SNHLY, CDR2 FYNNEI. This CDR3 spans 14 amino acids. Trimming removed 4 bases from V and 5 bases from J, with 15 bases in between. In DNA, the CDR3 is TGTGCCAGCAGTGTTTTCGGGGGACGAAACGAGCAGTACTTC. Translating gives CASSVFGGRNEQYF.

The CDR3 coding sequence is TGTGCCTGGAGTGTGGACAGGGTTACTAATGAAAAACTGTTTTTT. This encodes CAWSVDRVTNEKLFF. The gene calls are TRBV30 and TRBJ1-4; 8 bases map to TRBD1. The germline CDR1 and CDR2 sequences are GTSNPN and SVGIG (reference sequence). The trim removed 0 bases at V and 2 bases at J, leaving 2 bases unmatched. The CDR3 runs to 15 residues.

The sample holds a few counts of this clonotype. The chain combines TRBV6-6 with TRBJ2-1; unclear D gene. V lost 2 bases, J lost 0 bases, and 8 bases lay in between. Germline-derived CDR1 and CDR2 are MNHNY and SVGAGI (reference sequence). The CDR3 sequence is 15 residues long. The CDR3, as DNA: TGTGCCAGCAGTTACGCCAGCAGCTCCTACAATGAGCAGTTCTTC. Translated, it gives CASSYASSSYNEQFF.

This clonotype was counted a few times. This chain uses TRBV12-3 or TRBV12-4 with TRBJ1-5; 7 bases line up with TRBD1. The ends lost 5 bases at V and 2 bases at J; junction bases unmatched: 12. The CDR3 loop spans 17 amino acids. The DNA of the CDR3 is TGTGCCAGCAGTACGGGACAGCCTCACACGGGCAATCAGCCCCAGCATTTT. Its translation is CASSTGQPHTGNQPQHF.